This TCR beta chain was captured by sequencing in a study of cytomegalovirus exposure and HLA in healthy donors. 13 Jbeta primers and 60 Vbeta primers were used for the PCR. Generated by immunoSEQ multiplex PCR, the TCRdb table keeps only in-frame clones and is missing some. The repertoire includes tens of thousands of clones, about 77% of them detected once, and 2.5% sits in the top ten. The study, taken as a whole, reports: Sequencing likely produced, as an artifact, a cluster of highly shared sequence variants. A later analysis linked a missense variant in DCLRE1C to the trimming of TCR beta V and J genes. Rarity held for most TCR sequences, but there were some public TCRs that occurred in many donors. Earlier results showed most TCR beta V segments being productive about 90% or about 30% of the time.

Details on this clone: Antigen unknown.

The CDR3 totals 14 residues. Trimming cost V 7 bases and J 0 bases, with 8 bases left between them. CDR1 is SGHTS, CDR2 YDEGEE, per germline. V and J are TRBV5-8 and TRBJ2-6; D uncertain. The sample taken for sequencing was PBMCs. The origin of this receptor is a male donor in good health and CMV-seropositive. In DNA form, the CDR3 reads TGTGCCAGCGACGGAGACTCTGGGGCCAACGTCCTGACTTTC. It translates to CASDGDSGANVLTF. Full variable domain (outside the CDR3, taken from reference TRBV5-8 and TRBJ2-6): EAGVTQSPTHLIKTRGQQATLRCSPISGHTSVYWYQQALGLGLQFLLWYDEGEERNRGNFPPRFSGRQFPNYSSELNVNALELEDSALYLCASDGDSGANVLTFGAGSRLTVL.